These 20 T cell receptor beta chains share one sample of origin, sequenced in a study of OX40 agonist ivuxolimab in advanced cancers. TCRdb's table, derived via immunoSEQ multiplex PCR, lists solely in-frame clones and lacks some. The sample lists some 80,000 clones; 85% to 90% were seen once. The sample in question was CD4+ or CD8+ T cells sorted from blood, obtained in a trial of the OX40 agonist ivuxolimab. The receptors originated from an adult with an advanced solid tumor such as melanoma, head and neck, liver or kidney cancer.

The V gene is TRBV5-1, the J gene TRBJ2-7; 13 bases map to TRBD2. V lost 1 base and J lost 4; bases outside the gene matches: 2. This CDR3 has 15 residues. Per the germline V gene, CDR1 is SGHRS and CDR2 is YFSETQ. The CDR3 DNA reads TGCGCCAGCAGCTTGACGACTAGCGGGAGGTACGAGCAGTACTTC. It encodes CASSLTTSGRYEQYF. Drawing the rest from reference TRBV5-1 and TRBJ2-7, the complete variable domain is KAGVTQTPRYLIKTRGQQVTLSCSPISGHRSVSWYQQTPGQGLQFLFEYFSETQRNKGNFPGRFSGRQFSNSRSEMNVSTLELGDSALYLCASSLTTSGRYEQYFGPGTRLTVT.

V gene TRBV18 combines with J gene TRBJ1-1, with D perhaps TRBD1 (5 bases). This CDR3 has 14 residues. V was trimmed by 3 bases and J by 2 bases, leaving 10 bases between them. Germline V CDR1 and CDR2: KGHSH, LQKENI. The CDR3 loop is CASSPNQGNTEAFF. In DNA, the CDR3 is TGTGCCAGCTCACCGAATCAGGGTAACACTGAAGCTTTCTTT.

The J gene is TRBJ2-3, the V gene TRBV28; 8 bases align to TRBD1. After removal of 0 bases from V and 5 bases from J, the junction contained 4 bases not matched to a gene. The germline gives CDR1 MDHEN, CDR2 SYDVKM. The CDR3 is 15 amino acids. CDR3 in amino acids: CASSLWDRDGDTQYF. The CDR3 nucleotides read TGTGCCAGCAGTTTATGGGACAGGGATGGAGATACGCAGTATTTT.

CDR3 bases: TGCGCCAGCAGCCAAGTTGTCACAGATACGCAGTATTTT. It yields the protein CASSQVVTDTQYF. This chain uses TRBV4-3 with TRBJ2-3; D not resolved. Germline CDR1 LGHNA, CDR2 YSLEER. Trimming took 1 base from V and 2 from J, leaving 4 bases between them. CDR3 length: 13 residues.

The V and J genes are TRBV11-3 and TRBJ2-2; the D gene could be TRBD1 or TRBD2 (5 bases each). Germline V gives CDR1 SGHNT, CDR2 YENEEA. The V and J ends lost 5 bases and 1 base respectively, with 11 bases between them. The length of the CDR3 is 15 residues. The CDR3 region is CASSQGGGNTGELFF. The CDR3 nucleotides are TGTGCCAGCAGCCAGGGCGGAGGGAACACCGGGGAGCTGTTTTTT.

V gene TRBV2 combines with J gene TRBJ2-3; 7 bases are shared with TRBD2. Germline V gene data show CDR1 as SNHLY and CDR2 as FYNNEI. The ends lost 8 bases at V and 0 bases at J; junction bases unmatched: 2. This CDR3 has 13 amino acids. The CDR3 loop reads CASVGGSTDTQYF. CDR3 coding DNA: TGTGCCAGCGTCGGGGGGAGCACAGATACGCAGTATTTT.

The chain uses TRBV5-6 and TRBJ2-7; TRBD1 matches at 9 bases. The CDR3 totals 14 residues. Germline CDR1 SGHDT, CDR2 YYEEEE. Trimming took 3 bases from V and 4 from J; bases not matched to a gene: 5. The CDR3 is CASSWGQGGYEQYF. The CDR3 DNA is TGTGCCAGCAGCTGGGGACAGGGCGGATACGAGCAGTACTTC.

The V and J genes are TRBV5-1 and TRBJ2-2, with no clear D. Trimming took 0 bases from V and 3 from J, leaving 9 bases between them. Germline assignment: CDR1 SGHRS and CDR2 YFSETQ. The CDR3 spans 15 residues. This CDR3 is CASSLALGDTGELFF. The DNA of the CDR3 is TGCGCCAGCAGCTTGGCCCTTGGGGACACCGGGGAGCTGTTTTTT.

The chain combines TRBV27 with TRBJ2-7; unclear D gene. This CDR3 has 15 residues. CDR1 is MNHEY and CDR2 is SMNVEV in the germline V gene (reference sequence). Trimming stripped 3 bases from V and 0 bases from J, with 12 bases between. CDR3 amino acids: CASSFKAESSYEQYF. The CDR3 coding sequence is TGTGCCAGCAGTTTCAAAGCCGAGAGCTCCTACGAGCAGTACTTC.

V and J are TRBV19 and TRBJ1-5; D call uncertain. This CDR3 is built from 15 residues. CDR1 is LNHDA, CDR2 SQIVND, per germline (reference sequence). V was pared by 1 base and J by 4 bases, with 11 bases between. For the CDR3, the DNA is TGTGCCAGTAGTATAGGCAGGCTGGGAAATCAGCCCCAGCATTTT. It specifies CASSIGRLGNQPQHF.

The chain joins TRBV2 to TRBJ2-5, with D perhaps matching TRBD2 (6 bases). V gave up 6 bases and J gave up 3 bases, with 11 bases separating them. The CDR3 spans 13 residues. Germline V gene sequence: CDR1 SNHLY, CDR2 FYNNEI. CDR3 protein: CASRGGRKETQYF. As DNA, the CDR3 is TGTGCCAGCAGGGGGGGACGGAAAGAGACCCAGTACTTC.

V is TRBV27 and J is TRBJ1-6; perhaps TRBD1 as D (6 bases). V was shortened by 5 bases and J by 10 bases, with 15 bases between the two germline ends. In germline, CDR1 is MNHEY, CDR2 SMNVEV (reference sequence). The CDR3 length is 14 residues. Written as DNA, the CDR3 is TGTGCCAGCAGTAAAAACAGGGAGTACTCACCCCTCCACTTT. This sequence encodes CASSKNREYSPLHF.

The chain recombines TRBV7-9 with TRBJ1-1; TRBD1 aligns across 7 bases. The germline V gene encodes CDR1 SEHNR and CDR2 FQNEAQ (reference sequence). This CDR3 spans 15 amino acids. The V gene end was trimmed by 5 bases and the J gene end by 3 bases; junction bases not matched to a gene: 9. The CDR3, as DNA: TGTGCCAGCAGCATGATCAAGGGGGCGGACACTGAAGCTTTCTTT. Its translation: CASSMIKGADTEAFF. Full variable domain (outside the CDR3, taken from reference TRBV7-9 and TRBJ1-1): DTGVSQNPRHKITKRGQNVTFRCDPISEHNRLYWYRQTLGQGPEFLTYFQNEAQLEKSRLLSDRFSAERPKGSFSTLEIQRTEQGDSAMYLCASSMIKGADTEAFFGQGTRLTVV.

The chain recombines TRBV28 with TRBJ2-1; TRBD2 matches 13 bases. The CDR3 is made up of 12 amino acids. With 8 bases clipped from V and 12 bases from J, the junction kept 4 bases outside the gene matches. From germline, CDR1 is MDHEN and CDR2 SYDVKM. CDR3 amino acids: CASGLAGVGQFF. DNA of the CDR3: TGTGCCAGCGGACTAGCGGGGGTTGGGCAGTTCTTC.

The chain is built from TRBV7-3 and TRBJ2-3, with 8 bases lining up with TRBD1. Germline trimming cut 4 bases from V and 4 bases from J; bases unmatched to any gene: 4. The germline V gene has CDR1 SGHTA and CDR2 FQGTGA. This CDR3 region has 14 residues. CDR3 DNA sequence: TGTGCCAGCAGCTCAGGGGGCGATTCAGATACGCAGTATTTT. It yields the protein CASSSGGDSDTQYF. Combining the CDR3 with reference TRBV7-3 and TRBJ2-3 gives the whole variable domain GAGVSQTPSNKVTEKGKYVELRCDPISGHTALYWYRQSLGQGPEFLIYFQGTGAADDSGLPNDRFFAVRPEGSVSTLKIQRTERGDSAVYLCASSSGGDSDTQYFGPGTRLTVL.

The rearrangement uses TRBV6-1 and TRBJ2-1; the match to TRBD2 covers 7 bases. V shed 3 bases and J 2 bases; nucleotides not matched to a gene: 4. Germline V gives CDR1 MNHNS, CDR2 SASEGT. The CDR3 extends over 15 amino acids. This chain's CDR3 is CASSERLATYNEQFF. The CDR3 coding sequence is TGTGCCAGCAGTGAGCGACTAGCTACCTACAATGAGCAGTTCTTC.

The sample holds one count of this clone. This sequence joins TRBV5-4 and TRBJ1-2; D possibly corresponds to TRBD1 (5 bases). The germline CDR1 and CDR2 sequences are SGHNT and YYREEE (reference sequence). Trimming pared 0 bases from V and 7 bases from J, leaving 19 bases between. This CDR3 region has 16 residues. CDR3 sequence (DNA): TGTGCCAGCAGCTTGGAACTCGGAGGGGAAACCTCTGGCTACACCTTC. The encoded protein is CASSLELGGETSGYTF.

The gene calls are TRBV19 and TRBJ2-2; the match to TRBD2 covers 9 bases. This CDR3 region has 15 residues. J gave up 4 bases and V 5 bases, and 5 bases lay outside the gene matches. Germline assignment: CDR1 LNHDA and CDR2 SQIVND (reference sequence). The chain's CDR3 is CASSRTSVGTGELFF. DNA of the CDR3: TGTGCCAGTAGTCGGACTAGCGTCGGCACCGGGGAGCTGTTTTTT.

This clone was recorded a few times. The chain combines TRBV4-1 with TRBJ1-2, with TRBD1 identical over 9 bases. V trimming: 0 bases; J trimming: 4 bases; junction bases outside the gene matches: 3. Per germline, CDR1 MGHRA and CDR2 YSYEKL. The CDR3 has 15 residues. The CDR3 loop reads CASSQETGQGYGYTF. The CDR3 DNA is TGCGCCAGCAGCCAAGAAACGGGACAGGGCTATGGCTACACCTTC.

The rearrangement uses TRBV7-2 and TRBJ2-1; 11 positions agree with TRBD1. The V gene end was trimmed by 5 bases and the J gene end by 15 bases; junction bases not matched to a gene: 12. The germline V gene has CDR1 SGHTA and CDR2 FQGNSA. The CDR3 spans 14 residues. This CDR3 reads CASSQERDRGSRFF. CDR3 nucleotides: TGTGCCAGCAGCCAAGAAAGGGACAGGGGGTCGCGGTTCTTC.